These T cell receptor beta chains were read from a single sample in a study. Each CDR3 protein is one row after TCRdb ran MiXCR on the 5' RACE reads. The sample yields 40,000 to 55,000 distinct CDR3 sequences, about a fifth seen once. Sequencing was carried out using Tregs sorted from a lymph node. These TCRs come from a female donor with breast cancer. The CDR3 runs from the conserved cysteine through the conserved F or W. The D gene is left open where the match is weak. Only some rows state a clone size, as once, few, many or a class for expanded clones.

CDR3nt,CDR3aa,abundance,j_gene,d_gene,v_gene
TGTGCCAGCAGTCCCGATTCAGGGAGGGGCTACAATGAGCAGCTCTTC,CASSPDSGRGYNEQLF,.,TRBJ2-1,TRBD2,TRBV28
TGCGCCAGCAGCCGAACTAGCGGGAGTTACGAGCAGTACTTC,CASSRTSGSYEQYF,many,TRBJ2-7,TRBD2,TRBV4-1
TGTGCCCAGATCCCAGGAAAGCATTATAATTCACCCCTCCACTTT,CAQIPGKHYNSPLHF,many,TRBJ1-6,.,TRBV27
TGTGCCAGCAGTTCGGGACTAGCGGGGATCTACAATGAGCAGTTCTTC,CASSSGLAGIYNEQFF,few,TRBJ2-1,TRBD2,TRBV28
TGTGCCAGCAGCGGACAGGGGGGCTCCTACAATGAGCAGTTCTTC,CASSGQGGSYNEQFF,few,TRBJ2-1,TRBD1,TRBV9
TGTGCCAGCAGCTTAGTAGGGGAATTTAGTAATTCACCCCTCCACTTT,CASSLVGEFSNSPLHF,.,TRBJ1-6,.,TRBV7-2
TGTGCCAGCAGCTTAGCGCGATGGGGGATAGCCAAAAACATTCAGTACTTC,CASSLARWGIAKNIQYF,.,TRBJ2-4,.,TRBV7-8
TGTGCCAGCAGTGAGGAAGCGGGAGTAACCTACGAGCAGTACTTC,CASSEEAGVTYEQYF,.,TRBJ2-7,TRBD2,TRBV6-1
TGTGCCAGCAGTGAGGGACCCATAGCGGGAGGGATATCCTACGAGCAGTACTTC,CASSEGPIAGGISYEQYF,.,TRBJ2-7,TRBD2,TRBV2
TGCGCCAGCAGCCAAGAAACAGGACAGAACACTGAAGCTTTCTTT,CASSQETGQNTEAFF,many,TRBJ1-1,.,TRBV4-1
TGCAGCGCTAGAGGACATAGCTCTGGGGCCAACGTCCTGACTTTC,CSARGHSSGANVLTF,many,TRBJ2-6,.,TRBV29-1
TGCGCCAGCACTAAAGGGATAGACACCGGGGAGCTGTTTTTT,CASTKGIDTGELFF,many,TRBJ2-2,.,TRBV5-1
TGTGCCAGCAGCCCACCCCTGCGGACAGGGCCTAACGAGCAGTACTTC,CASSPPLRTGPNEQYF,.,TRBJ2-7,TRBD1,TRBV7-8
TGTGCCAGCAGCGACAGGACAGGGTGGAGTGAAAAACTGTTTTTT,CASSDRTGWSEKLFF,.,TRBJ1-4,TRBD1,TRBV7-9